Listed below are T cell receptor beta chains from one sample, sequenced in a study of blood T cells in healthy people across ages. TCRdb used MiXCR to reprocess the 5' RACE reads, holding one entry per CDR3 protein. The data contain approximately 1.5 million distinct CDR3 sequences, 42% of them seen just once; the ten biggest clones take up around 4%. The sequenced material came from blood. The receptors here all came from a woman between 18 and 29 years old in good health. Both conserved end residues are trimmed from each CDR3. Some rows have no size entry. The others give once, few or many, or a class for an expanded clone.

v_call cdr3_length clone_size cdr3_aa
TRBV9 12 few ASSVGGVPGEQF
TRBV7-8 13 many ASSLRDRNLYGYT
TRBV20-1 16 few SARAPGVLVAGPDTQY
TRBV20-1 13 many SARENSGSGNEQF
TRBV20-1 14 few SAPPSVDRGVETQY
TRBV10-3 13 once ATLAGGPSYNEQF
TRBV7-2 11 . ASSLEVKITQY
TRBV3-1 14 . ASSQGEGTAKNIQY
TRBV27 13 few ASSFSDRVDYGYT
TRBV29-1 11 once STGRAGGNEQF
TRBV25-1 14 . ASSAPGQGLNNEQF
TRBV20-1 10 . SAPTTSYEQY
TRBV15 13 once ATSRSPGQNEKLF
TRBV27 15 few ASSLSPGQQYNSPLH
TRBV18 13 . ASSPSTGENQPQH
TRBV10-3 13 . AIRKGQNSYNEQF